These 4 T cell receptor beta chains were sequenced from one sample in a study of Ad26.COV2.S vaccination and SARS-CoV-2 variants. The sample's treatment: 15 to 20 received Ad26.COV2.S at low or high dose, single or two shots; five or six received placebo; per-sample allocation not given. Each sample was drawn 63 days after the first injection (of vaccine or placebo). Libraries were prepared by immunoSEQ multiplex PCR; TCRdb keeps only in-frame clonotypes and omits some of them. This sample yields about 680,000 clones, of which roughly 90% are seen a single time; roughly 1.5% belongs to the top ten. The source material was peripheral blood, sampled in a trial of Ad26.COV2.S vaccine versus placebo. The receptors here all came from a person between 18 and 65 years old who received the Ad26.COV2.S COVID-19 vaccine or a placebo.

This chain links TRBV2 with TRBJ2-7, with TRBD2 matching 12 bases. CDR1 SNHLY and CDR2 FYNNEI come from the germline V gene. CDR3 length equals 14 residues. With V trimmed by 11 bases and J by 2 bases, 7 bases remained unmatched. CDR3 sequence (DNA): TGTGCCTCGGGGCGGACTAGCGGGACCTACGAGCAGTACTTC. Protein product: CASGRTSGTYEQYF.

This clone appeared a single time. The rearrangement uses TRBV15 and TRBJ2-7, with 7 bases that match TRBD1. CDR3 length: 15 amino acids. J was trimmed by 5 bases and V by 2 bases; bases with no gene match: 9. CDR1 is LNHNV and CDR2 is YYDKDF in the germline V gene (reference sequence). The CDR3 region has the DNA TGTGCCACCAGCAGAAGACAGGGCCGTTTACACGAGCAGTACTTC. This encodes CATSRRQGRLHEQYF.

The V and J genes are TRBV6-5 and TRBJ2-3, with 11 bases matching TRBD2. V lost 2 bases and J lost 8; bases outside the gene matches: 9. CDR1 MNHEY and CDR2 SVGAGI come from the germline V gene. This CDR3 comprises 16 residues. CDR3 sequence reads: CASSYKTSGTAGTQYF. Here the CDR3 DNA reads TGTGCCAGCAGTTACAAGACTAGCGGGACCGCGGGTACGCAGTATTTT.

This chain connects TRBV2 to TRBJ2-1; D is ambiguous. This CDR3 spans 15 amino acids. CDR1 SNHLY and CDR2 FYNNEI come from the germline V gene. Trimming left V 6 bases short and J 0 bases short, with 12 bases between. The CDR3 here is CASSGYTSSYNEQFF. CDR3 sequence (DNA): TGTGCCAGCAGCGGATACACGAGCTCCTACAATGAGCAGTTCTTC. The full variable domain, in which reference TRBV2 and TRBJ2-1 provide the parts outside the CDR3, is EPEVTQTPSHQVTQMGQEVILRCVPISNHLYFYWYRQILGQKVEFLVSFYNNEISEKSEIFDDQFSVERPDGSNFTLKIRSTKLEDSAMYFCASSGYTSSYNEQFFGPGTRLTVL.